Below are 23 T cell receptor gamma chains sequenced from a single sample in a study of gammadelta T cells in human blood. With CATT, TCRdb re-called clones from the RT-PCR reads. The data contain 250 to 350 gamma-chain clones, 10% to 12% of them singletons. Specimen: Vgamma9Vdelta2 gamma-delta T cells from cord blood. The receptor source for this set is a newborn.

This clone rates as large. The DNA is left out, because the CDR3 cannot be placed on it with certainty; the CDR3 is given as TCRdb lists it. Other DNA sequences in the same sample also yield this CDR3. The V gene was identified as TRGV10, while no J gene was called. TRGV10 is flagged as an ORF with uncertain function. Inclusive of both ends, the CDR3 amounts to 30 amino acids. The CDR3 is CAAWDPSIRNSLAVEQHLLSQVSIGRIQHF.

This clone was observed a single time. The V gene is uncalled and the J gene is TRGJP. The CDR3 consists of 17 residues. The CDR3 sequence is CALWEVRGKLGKKIKVF. In DNA form, the CDR3 reads TGTGCCTTGTGGGAGGTGAGGGGTAAGTTGGGCAAAAAAATCAAGGTATTT.

Note on this clone: Being one base from a much bigger clone, this may be a read error. The DNA is left out, because the CDR3 cannot be placed on it with certainty; the CDR3 is given as TCRdb lists it. No J gene call was made, and the V gene is TRGV2. Germline CDR1 and CDR2: EGSNGY and YDSYNSKV. Including both end residues, the CDR3 is 31 amino acids long. The CDR3: CATRRKIIIRNSLAVEQHLLSQVSIGRIQHF.

In its sample, this clone ranks as large. The rearrangement joins TRGV10 to TRGJP1. TRGV10 is noted as an ORF with a role that remains uncertain. The V gene end was trimmed by 9 bases and the J gene end by 10 bases; junction bases not matched to a gene: 3. CDR3 length: 10 residues. The CDR3 sequence: CAACTWFKIF. CDR3 nucleotides: TGTGCTGCGTGCACTTGGTTCAAGATATTT.

This clone is judged medium-sized. V usage is TRGV9 and J usage is TRGJP. Germline CDR1 is GITISATS and CDR2 is ISYDGTV (reference sequence). The CDR3 has 15 residues. Trimming took 5 bases from V and 7 from J; bases not matched to a gene: 5. CDR3 DNA: TGTGCCTTGTGGGGTTCCGAGTTGGGCAAAAAAATCAAGGTATTT. This encodes CALWGSELGKKIKVF.

As regards this clone: This sequence may be a read error, since a much larger clone differs from it by one base. The V and J genes are TRGV10 and TRGJ1 or TRGJ2. TRGV10 is recorded as an ORF, its role being uncertain. The CDR3 is 11 residues long. The CDR3 DNA reads TGTGCTGTGTGGGATTATTATAAGAAACTCTTT. This sequence encodes CAVWDYYKKLF.

This clone ranks as large. The sample contains more than one DNA sequence encoding this CDR3. The chain joins TRGV9 to TRGJP. Trimming cost V 2 bases and J 4 bases; bases outside gene matches: 2. There are 16 residues in the CDR3. Germline V gene sequence: CDR1 GITISATS, CDR2 ISYDGTV (reference sequence). CDR3 coding DNA: TGTGCCTTGTGGGAGGCTCAAGAGTTGGGCAAAAAAATCAAGGTATTT. Translating it yields CALWEAQELGKKIKVF.

Relative to its sample, this clone is large. The chain links TRGV9 to TRGJP. CDR1 and CDR2 (germline): GITISATS, ISYDGTV (reference sequence). The V segment lost 0 bases and the J segment 5 bases; nucleotides outside the gene matches: 4. The CDR3 covers 17 residues. The CDR3: CALWEVHEELGKKIKVF. The CDR3 region has the DNA TGTGCCTTGTGGGAGGTGCATGAAGAGTTGGGCAAAAAAATCAAGGTATTT.

This clone was seen a handful of times. It differs at one base from a far larger clone, so likely a read error. The chain combines TRGV10 with TRGJP1. TRGV10 is classed as an ORF, of uncertain function. The CDR3 runs 14 residues. V lost 8 bases to trimming and J lost 2 bases; unmatched junction nucleotides: 6. The CDR3 sequence: CAAWDRTTGWFKIF. Here the CDR3 DNA reads TGTGCTGCGTGGGATCGGACCACTGGTTGGTTCAAGATATTT.

This clone is large by share. The same CDR3 is also encoded by other DNA sequences in this sample. The genes are TRGV3 and TRGJ1 or TRGJ2. Trimming at V came to 5 bases and at J to 5 bases, leaving 3 bases not matched to a gene. Germline-derived CDR1 and CDR2 are VTNTFY and YDVSTARD (reference sequence). The CDR3 is 11 amino acids. CDR3 sequence (DNA): TGTGCCACCTGGGTAGATTATAAGAAACTCTTT. Its translation is CATWVDYKKLF.

By share of the sample, this clone is large. The same CDR3 also results from other DNA sequences found in this sample. V usage is TRGV9 and J usage is TRGJP. The germline V gene has CDR1 GITISATS and CDR2 ISYDGTV (reference sequence). This CDR3 contains 16 residues. V was clipped by 3 bases and J by 5 bases; unmatched bases: 4. This CDR3 is CALWETKELGKKIKVF. CDR3 DNA: TGTGCCTTGTGGGAGACCAAAGAGTTGGGCAAAAAAATCAAGGTATTT.

A remark on this clone: This DNA's translation differs at residue 6 from TCRdb's protein, which comes from a much larger clone; a read error is likely, and the protein shown is translated from the DNA. The rearrangement uses TRGV10 and TRGJP1. TRGV10 belongs to the ORF category, with a function that is uncertain. J lost 3 bases, V lost 8 bases, and 4 bases had no gene match. CDR3 length equals 13 residues. CDR3 nucleotides: TGTGCTGCGTGGGATTCCACTGGTTGGTTCAAGATATTT. This encodes CAAWDSTGWFKIF.

This clone qualifies as hyperexpanded. This chain connects TRGV4 to TRGJ1 or TRGJ2. The germline gives CDR1 EGSTGY, CDR2 YDSYTSSV. V lost 0 bases to trimming and J lost 8 bases; unmatched junction nucleotides: 7. The CDR3 loop spans 13 amino acids. CDR3 protein: CATWDGERNKKLF. CDR3 DNA sequence: TGTGCCACCTGGGATGGGGAAAGGAATAAGAAACTCTTT.

By its share, this clone is medium-sized. The chain joins TRGV9 to TRGJP. Per germline, CDR1 GITISATS and CDR2 ISYDGTV (reference sequence). The V and J ends lost 2 bases and 4 bases, in that order; junction bases with no gene match: 11. The CDR3 runs to 19 residues. The CDR3 bases are TGTGCCTTGTGGGAGGCAATCGGAGGTCAAGAGTTGGGCAAAAAAATCAAGGTATTT. This translates into CALWEAIGGQELGKKIKVF.

This rearrangement joins TRGV5 to TRGJ1 or TRGJ2. TCRdb offers no J gene call, so here the DNA was matched to germline to obtain one. The CDR3 totals 12 residues. Germline-derived CDR1 and CDR2 are VINAFY and YDVSNSKD. The V and J ends lost 1 base and 3 bases, in that order; junction bases with no gene match: 0. The chain's CDR3 is CATWDSYYKKLF. Here the CDR3 DNA reads TGTGCCACCTGGGACAGTTATTATAAGAAACTCTTT.

This clone was picked up a small number of times. A far larger clone is just one base off, so this is likely a read error. V gene TRGV3 combines with J gene TRGJ1 or TRGJ2. The CDR3 is 11 amino acids. The V and J ends lost 3 bases and 8 bases, in that order; junction bases with no gene match: 4. CDR1 and CDR2 (germline): VTNTFY, YDVSTARD (reference sequence). The CDR3 protein is CATWDVNKKLF. The DNA of the CDR3 is TGTGCCACCTGGGACGTAAATAAGAAACTCTTT.

In this sample, this clone is large. In the same sample, other DNA sequences code for this CDR3. The chain carries TRGV9 and TRGJP. This CDR3 contains 16 residues. V shed 1 base, J shed 7 bases, and the junction held 4 bases outside the gene matches. Germline CDR1 and CDR2: GITISATS and ISYDGTV (reference sequence). The CDR3 loop is CALWEVGELGKKIKVF. The CDR3 DNA reads as TGTGCCTTGTGGGAGGTAGGGGAGTTGGGCAAAAAAATCAAGGTATTT.

This clone is judged medium-sized. The V and J genes are TRGV4 and TRGJP1. V shed 0 bases, J shed 3 bases, and the junction held 4 bases outside the gene matches. CDR3 size: 15 residues. In germline, CDR1 is EGSTGY, CDR2 YDSYTSSV. CDR3 loop: CATWDGSATGWFKIF. The CDR3 DNA sequence: TGTGCCACCTGGGATGGGTCGGCCACTGGTTGGTTCAAGATATTT.

This clone was seen a few times. The likely explanation is a read error, given a far larger clone one base away. V and J are TRGV2 and TRGJP1. The V gene's germline CDR1 is EGSNGY and CDR2 YDSYNSKV. The CDR3 sequence is 12 residues long. Losses at the gene ends were 3 bases for V and 11 bases for J; bases not matched to a gene: 6. In DNA, the CDR3 is TGTGCCACCTGGGACTGGGGGTGGTTCAAGATATTT. This codes for CATWDWGWFKIF.

In this sample, this clone turned up a few times. TCRdb lists the protein of a much larger clone for this DNA, which differs at residue 10, so this is likely a read error; the protein given here is translated from the DNA itself. The J gene is TRGJP, the V gene TRGV9. The J gene is absent in TCRdb and was assigned here via DNA matching to germline. Germline-derived CDR1 and CDR2 are GITISATS and ISYDGTV (reference sequence). The CDR3 covers 16 residues. With 3 bases clipped from V and 15 bases from J, the junction kept 14 bases outside the gene matches. CDR3 loop: CALWEPSLMDKKIKVF. CDR3 DNA: TGTGCCTTGTGGGAGCCGTCCCTAATGGACAAAAAAATCAAGGTATTT.

This clone came up a few times. The DNA is left out, because the CDR3 cannot be placed on it with certainty; the CDR3 is given as TCRdb lists it. For the V gene the call is TRGV4; the J gene has no call. Per germline, CDR1 EGSTGY and CDR2 YDSYTSSV. The CDR3 adds up to 29 amino acids, both ends counted. CDR3 region: CATTGVIRNSLAVEQHLLSQVSIGRIQHF.

This clone rates as medium-sized. A far larger clone lies a single base away; this is likely a read error. Other DNA sequences in the same sample also yield this CDR3. The chain recombines TRGV9 with TRGJP. Unmatched junction bases numbered 1, after V lost 2 bases and J lost 3 bases. The CDR3 spans 16 residues. Germline CDR1 GITISATS, CDR2 ISYDGTV (reference sequence). The CDR3 is CALWEAQELGKKIKVF. The CDR3 DNA reads as TGTGCCTTGTGGGAGGCGCAAGAGTTGGGCAAAAAAATCAAGGTATTT.

This clone qualifies as large (0.1 to 1%). No DNA is shown, since the ends of the CDR3 on it are uncertain; the CDR3 is the one TCRdb lists. Called V gene: TRGV4; the J gene was not called. Germline V gives CDR1 EGSTGY, CDR2 YDSYTSSV. The CDR3 has 29 amino acids, counting both end residues. The CDR3 reads CATWFIIRNSLAVEQHWLSQVSIGRIQHF.